The sequence of this T cell receptor (beta chain) was determined in a study of blood T cell repertoires in COVID-19. Turning to the study itself: The United States, Italy and Spain provided the acute and convalescent COVID-19 samples. Sources were T cells, B-cell-depleted T cells, or PBMCs; the material itself was cDNA or gDNA.

Patients in Seattle were enrolled during active infection, then followed longitudinally. Original handling: Amplification from reference gene primers served as the basis for estimated nucleated cell counts. The assay was immunoSEQ multiplex PCR, and TCRdb's table has in-frame clones only and misses some. The V and J calls and the clone size are those of that table, but D and trimming were determined from the DNA. Of approximately 300,000 clones listed, approximately 92% are singletons. V lost 4 bases and J lost 5; bases outside the gene matches: 14. This CDR3 contains 17 residues. Germline assignment: CDR1 MDHEN and CDR2 SYDVKM.

Material for sequencing was peripheral blood. The chain carries TRBV28 and TRBJ1-2, with 9 bases that match TRBD1. The clonotype originates from a woman in her thirties with COVID-19, enrolled during active disease. The CDR3 nucleotides read TGTGCCAGCAGTTCGGGACAGGGCGAGAGTGGGACTTATGGCTACACCTTC. Its translation: CASSSGQGESGTYGYTF.